These 16 T cell receptor beta chains were sequenced from one sample in a study of T-cell reconstitution after alpha-beta-depleted transplantation in children. Researchers prepared the TCRbeta library using unique molecular identifiers, the study reports. TCRdb re-derived calls from the PCR reads in MiXCR, one entry per CDR3 protein. The data show some 200,000 distinct CDR3 sequences, about 8.7% seen once. The material was PBMCs, mostly from graft donor cells, obtained 360 days after TCRalphabeta/CD19-depleted stem cell transplant. Source of these receptors: a male patient between 2 and 9 years old who had a stem cell transplant for acute myeloid leukemia, so the T cells may come from the graft donor.

CDR3 DNA sequence: TGTGCCAGCAGTTTCGACGACTACAATGAGCAGTTCTTC. Translation gives CASSFDDYNEQFF. V and J are TRBV12-3 or TRBV12-4 and TRBJ2-1; D gene unclear. V lost 3 bases and J lost 3, with 6 bases in between. This CDR3 has 13 residues.

The chain carries TRBV6-5 and TRBJ2-7, with TRBD1 as a possible D gene (7 bases). Between the trimmed V and J ends, which lost 2 bases and 5 bases, there was a span of 13 bases. The CDR3 is 14 amino acids. CDR1 MNHEY and CDR2 SVGAGI come from the germline V gene. CDR3 in amino acids: CASSYAAGGNEQYF. The CDR3 DNA sequence: TGTGCCAGCAGTTACGCGGCAGGGGGGAACGAGCAGTACTTC.

This rearrangement joins TRBV5-1 to TRBJ2-1; 7 nucleotides match TRBD1. There are 13 residues in the CDR3. Unmatched junction bases numbered 9, after V lost 3 bases and J lost 12 bases. CDR1 is SGHRS, CDR2 YFSETQ, per germline. This CDR3 is CASSYPGPGGQFF. The CDR3 DNA reads TGCGCCAGCAGCTACCCGGGGCCAGGGGGGCAGTTCTTC.

This clonotype was seen ten or more times. The V gene is TRBV4-2, the J gene TRBJ2-1; no clear D gene. In germline, CDR1 is LGHNA, CDR2 YNFKEQ. Trimming cost V 1 base and J 4 bases, with 17 bases left between them. The CDR3 is made up of 17 amino acids. The CDR3 loop is CASSQGPSGQWYNEQFF. The CDR3 DNA reads as TGTGCCAGCAGCCAAGGTCCCAGTGGGCAGTGGTACAATGAGCAGTTCTTC.

Only a few counts were recorded for this clonotype. CDR3 protein: CASSGGPLYEQYF. CDR3 nucleotide sequence: TGTGCCAGCAGTGGAGGGCCTCTCTACGAGCAGTACTTC. The chain couples TRBV28 to TRBJ2-7; D is possibly TRBD2 (6 bases). V was clipped by 5 bases and J by 3 bases, with 11 bases between them. Per germline, CDR1 MDHEN and CDR2 SYDVKM. This CDR3 spans 13 amino acids.

The V gene is TRBV7-2, the J gene TRBJ2-7; TRBD2 aligns across 9 bases. The CDR3 totals 16 residues. Trimming cost V 5 bases and J 6 bases; bases outside gene matches: 14. Germline loops: CDR1 SGHTA, CDR2 FQGNSA. CDR3 nucleotide sequence: TGTGCCAGCAGCCCCCGGTTGCTAGCGGGAAGGGGCGAGCAGTACTTC. As protein: CASSPRLLAGRGEQYF.

A few counts support this clonotype. V usage is TRBV4-3 and J usage is TRBJ1-2; 11 bases are shared with TRBD1. The CDR3 is 17 residues long. Germline V gives CDR1 LGHNA, CDR2 YSLEER. Trimming cost V 5 bases and J 6 bases; bases outside gene matches: 14. The CDR3 sequence: CASSKSAIWGQGDGYTF. DNA for the CDR3: TGCGCCAGCAGCAAAAGTGCCATCTGGGGACAGGGGGATGGCTACACCTTC.

The chain is built from TRBV5-5 and TRBJ2-2, with D possibly TRBD2 on 6 matching bases. CDR1 and CDR2 from the germline V gene are SGHKS and YYEKEE (reference sequence). The CDR3 is 17 residues long. Trimming cost V 4 bases and J 2 bases, with 18 bases left between them. CDR3 DNA sequence: TGTGCCAGCAGCCTGGCCCGGGGGAGAGTAAACACCGGGGAGCTGTTTTTT. Protein product: CASSLARGRVNTGELFF.

This clonotype was counted at least ten times. The chain has TRBV10-3 and TRBJ2-5; 7 bases are shared with TRBD2. Trimming took 6 bases from V and 1 from J; bases not matched to a gene: 5. Germline V lookup: CDR1 ENHRY, CDR2 SYGVKD. The CDR3 runs to 14 residues. CDR3 DNA sequence: TGTGCCATCAGCAGAACGGGGGGCCAAGAGACCCAGTACTTC. As protein: CAISRTGGQETQYF.

In its sample, this clonotype was seen many times. The chain has TRBV5-1 and TRBJ2-2; TRBD1 agrees at 8 bases. V shed 7 bases and J 0 bases; nucleotides not matched to a gene: 5. Per germline, CDR1 SGHRS and CDR2 YFSETQ. The CDR3 is made up of 15 amino acids. The CDR3 sequence: CASGQGMANTGELFF. CDR3 bases: TGCGCCAGCGGACAGGGAATGGCGAACACCGGGGAGCTGTTTTTT.

This clonotype was counted at least ten times. This chain joins TRBV29-1 and TRBJ1-2; D ambiguous. Germline V gene lookup returns CDR1 SQVTM and CDR2 ANQGSEA. CDR3 length equals 9 residues. With 3 bases removed from V and 8 bases from J, the gap between germline ends came to 4 bases. CDR3 sequence: CSVEEGYTF. As DNA, the CDR3 is TGCAGCGTTGAGGAGGGCTACACCTTC.

Regarding this clonotype: Since no conserved phenylalanine or tryptophan closes the CDR3, a read error is the likely cause. V gene TRBV12-3 or TRBV12-4 combines with J gene TRBJ2-3; D is undetermined. V gave up 4 bases and J gave up 3 bases, with 5 bases separating them. CDR3 length equals 12 residues. CDR3 coding DNA: TGTGCCAGCAGTTCTATGACAGATACGCAGTATTAT. It is translated as CASSSMTDTQYY.

This clonotype was observed many times. V gene TRBV2 combines with J gene TRBJ2-7; the D gene is possibly TRBD1 (6 bases). The V gene's germline CDR1 is SNHLY and CDR2 FYNNEI. The CDR3 extends over 16 amino acids. Trimming cost V 1 base and J 5 bases, with 18 bases left between them. CDR3 in DNA: TGTGCCAGCAGTGAAGTCCTTACAGGGTTGGGCCACGAGCAGTACTTC. Translated: CASSEVLTGLGHEQYF.

In its sample, this clonotype was seen a few times. V usage is TRBV3-1 and J usage is TRBJ1-1; D gene ambiguous. The V and J ends lost 2 bases and 0 bases respectively, with 10 bases between them. This CDR3 spans 15 amino acids. Germline CDR1 reads LGHDT; CDR2 reads YNNKEL (reference sequence). The CDR3 sequence is CASSQPGKLNTEAFF. Here the CDR3 DNA reads TGTGCCAGCAGCCAACCGGGAAAGCTGAACACTGAAGCTTTCTTT.

The chain couples TRBV18 to TRBJ2-5; D possibly matches TRBD1 or TRBD2 (7 bases each). The CDR3 is 15 amino acids. Germline V gene lookup returns CDR1 KGHSH and CDR2 LQKENI. V lost 3 bases, J lost 3 bases, and 14 bases lay in between. This chain's CDR3 is CASSPRGGTEETQYF. Written as DNA, the CDR3 is TGTGCCAGCTCACCGAGGGGGGGGACAGAAGAGACCCAGTACTTC.

This clonotype has a count of ten or more. The rearrangement joins TRBV20-1 to TRBJ2-1; 9 nucleotides align to TRBD2. The CDR3 length is 16 residues. J lost 2 bases, V lost 6 bases, and 11 bases had no gene match. CDR1 DFQATT and CDR2 SNEGSKA come from the germline V gene (reference sequence). The CDR3 loop reads CSASRGSGGPYNEQFF. Written as DNA, the CDR3 is TGCAGTGCCAGCCGGGGTAGCGGGGGCCCCTACAATGAGCAGTTCTTC.